The rows below give T cell receptor beta chains drawn from one sample of a study of blood T cell repertoires in COVID-19. Assay: immunoSEQ multiplex PCR; the TCRdb copy retains only in-frame clones and omits some. The table includes about 300,000 clones, roughly 87% detected once. Sequencing was performed on peripheral blood. These receptor sequences come from a man between 18 and 35 years old with active or convalescent COVID-19. CDR3s include the opening cysteine and the closing phenylalanine or tryptophan. Each record gives: J gene, V gene, CDR3 protein.

TRBJ2-5 TRBV7-9 CASSLAVSGVYQETQYF
TRBJ1-5 TRBV27 CASSLTAGNQPQHF
TRBJ2-3 TRBV7-3 CASSTGVAWGDTQYF
TRBJ2-1 TRBV10-2 CASSDRTSGGACFF
TRBJ1-4 TRBV5-1 CASSSQGPNEKLFF
TRBJ1-2 TRBV5-1 CASSLTGQGVGDGYTF
TRBJ1-6 TRBV4-3 CASSQARQGSPLHF
TRBJ2-2 TRBV10-3 CAISEPGTNTGELFF
TRBJ2-5 TRBV10-2 CASRPTSGGVETQYF
TRBJ2-3 TRBV29-1 CSDRTGVGTDTQYF
TRBJ2-3 TRBV10-3 CAISDAGGRTDTQYF
TRBJ2-1 TRBV28 CASKPLRLESSYNEQFF
TRBJ2-7 TRBV7-2 CASSLETVYEQYF
TRBJ2-2 TRBV14 CASSPYTTGELFF
TRBJ1-1 TRBV4-3 CASSQDKEGFIEAFF
TRBJ2-7 TRBV28 CASIGQGADRNEQYF
TRBJ2-1 TRBV19 CASSIDAGIPHNEQFF
TRBJ2-6 TRBV19 CASSGPGQMRSGANVLTF
TRBJ2-5 TRBV6-6 CASSYPQETQYF
TRBJ1-1 TRBV11-2 CASSRYRGRNTEAFF
TRBJ2-3 TRBV7-6 CASSPAGGVTQYF
TRBJ1-4 TRBV19 CASSSLGREKLFF
TRBJ2-7 TRBV6-2/TRBV6-3 CASSRVTGASYEQYF
TRBJ2-2 TRBV6-5 CASTWDLPNTGELFF
TRBJ1-1 TRBV6-6 CASRLGLYTEAFF
TRBJ2-7 TRBV7-2 CASRGDRALPSEQYF
TRBJ1-1 TRBV12-3/TRBV12-4 CASSADIEAFF
TRBJ1-5 TRBV5-1 CASSFDGGQPQHF
TRBJ2-5 TRBV4-3 CASSQGTSGFQETQYF
TRBJ2-7 TRBV19 CASSIVAGASEQYF
TRBJ1-5 TRBV28 CASSLPGVFQVQPQHF
TRBJ2-7 TRBV12-3/TRBV12-4 CASRPFGSYEQYF
TRBJ1-5 TRBV2 CATMGQVGQPQHF
TRBJ2-4 TRBV19 CAIAPGGMENIQYF
TRBJ2-5 TRBV28 CASSFRGETQYF
TRBJ2-7 TRBV11-2 CASSLGATGDSYEQYF
TRBJ1-2 TRBV5-1 CASSLDTGDLFGYTF
TRBJ2-3 TRBV13 CASSLELAADTQYF
TRBJ1-6 TRBV7-8 CASSLGQGAFSNSPLHF
TRBJ2-7 TRBV18 CASSEDRGTVEQYF